Below are 32 T cell receptor beta chains sequenced from a single sample in a study of HIV-infected patients and healthy controls. All unsorted peripheral T cells were captured because whole blood was used without fractionation. cDNA was made from about 500 ng RNA using alpha and beta constant primers. Separate chain-specific third strand synthesis with multiplexing indices produced the alpha and beta libraries. One entry per CDR3 protein, called by TCRdb with MiXCR from the 5' RACE reads. The sample lists roughly 8,900 distinct CDR3 sequences; roughly 6% were seen once. Material: blood. These receptors all stem from an adult in good health.

This clonotype showed up just a few times. This chain links TRBV20-1 with TRBJ2-3, with 8 nucleotides matching TRBD2. The CDR3 contains 14 residues. Germline V gene lookup returns CDR1 DFQATT and CDR2 SNEGSKA (reference sequence). V lost 3 bases and J lost 4; bases outside the gene matches: 6. CDR3 sequence: CSASLSGSADTQYF. Here the CDR3 DNA reads TGCAGTGCTAGTTTAAGCGGGAGTGCAGATACGCAGTATTTT.

At least ten counts were recorded for this clonotype. CDR3 sequence reads: CASSSIRGTDTQYF. Here the CDR3 DNA reads TGCGCCAGCAGCTCTATCAGGGGCACAGATACGCAGTATTTT. V and J are TRBV5-1 and TRBJ2-3; possible D gene TRBD1, 5 bases. Germline V gene lookup returns CDR1 SGHRS and CDR2 YFSETQ. This CDR3 is built from 14 residues. V was clipped by 3 bases and J by 1 base, with 9 bases between them.

This clonotype was recorded at least ten times. The chain couples TRBV15 to TRBJ2-5, with D unresolved. The germline gives CDR1 LNHNV, CDR2 YYDKDF (reference sequence). The CDR3 loop spans 12 amino acids. Trimming took 3 bases from V and 5 from J, leaving 7 bases between them. CDR3 coding DNA: TGTGCCACCAGCAGCACCAGGGAGACCCAGTACTTC. It yields the protein CATSSTRETQYF.

Within the sample, this clonotype is medium-sized. The chain has TRBV5-4 and TRBJ1-2; no firm D call. Germline CDR1 is SGHNT and CDR2 is YYREEE (reference sequence). This CDR3 comprises 13 residues. Trimming removed 4 bases at V and 4 bases at J, with 11 bases between. This CDR3 is CASSHPDFYGYTF. CDR3 DNA sequence: TGTGCCAGCAGCCACCCAGACTTCTATGGCTACACCTTC. The whole variable domain, filled in from reference TRBV5-4 and TRBJ1-2, reads ETGVTQSPTHLIKTRGQQVTLRCSSQSGHNTVSWYQQALGQGPQFIFQYYREEENGRGNFPPRFSGLQFPNYSSELNVNALELDDSALYLCASSHPDFYGYTFGSGTRLTVV.

This clonotype has a count of ten or more. The chain uses TRBV9 and TRBJ2-7; either TRBD1 or TRBD2 may supply D (5 bases each). The CDR3 extends over 17 amino acids. V dropped 0 bases and J dropped 0 bases, with 16 bases sitting between them. Looked up from germline, CDR1 is SGDLS and CDR2 is YYNGEE. CDR3 sequence (DNA): TGTGCCAGCAGCGTAGGGGACGCAACTCATTTCTCCTACGAGCAGTACTTC. The encoded protein is CASSVGDATHFSYEQYF.

This clonotype is termed medium-sized. This chain uses TRBV6-4 with TRBJ1-1; no definite D call. Looked up from germline, CDR1 is MRHNA and CDR2 is SNTAGT. This CDR3 is 13 amino acids long. The V end lost 0 bases, the J end lost 2 bases, and 4 bases lay between the germline ends. The DNA of the CDR3 is TGTGCCAGCAGTGACTCGGACAACACTGAAGCTTTCTTT. Amino acid sequence: CASSDSDNTEAFF.

By share, this clonotype ranks as medium-sized. The rearrangement uses TRBV12-3 or TRBV12-4 and TRBJ2-2; 9 nucleotides agree with TRBD2. Trimming removed 5 bases from V and 1 base from J; junction bases left unmatched: 11. The CDR3 consists of 18 residues. CDR3 loop: CASSPRAGGPLNTGELFF. The CDR3 DNA is TGTGCCAGCAGTCCCCGAGCGGGGGGCCCGCTGAACACCGGGGAGCTGTTTTTT.

This clonotype has at least ten counts. CDR3 protein: CSARPTWTSGRAGAITDTQYF. Written as DNA, the CDR3 is TGCAGTGCTAGACCTACCTGGACTAGCGGGAGGGCAGGTGCAATTACAGATACGCAGTATTTT. The rearrangement joins TRBV20-1 to TRBJ2-3, with 15 bases aligning to TRBD2. CDR1 is DFQATT and CDR2 is SNEGSKA in the germline V gene (reference sequence). Trimming took 2 bases from V and 3 from J; bases not matched to a gene: 18. This CDR3 has 21 amino acids.

This clonotype counts as medium-sized. This rearrangement joins TRBV5-1 to TRBJ1-1; D remains unclear. The CDR3 has 15 residues. The germline gives CDR1 SGHRS, CDR2 YFSETQ. Trimming cost V 3 bases and J 1 base, with 13 bases left between them. CDR3 sequence: CASSSGRDANTEAFF. Here the CDR3 DNA reads TGCGCCAGCAGCTCCGGCCGGGATGCGAACACTGAAGCTTTCTTT.

This clonotype is classed as medium-sized. DNA of the CDR3: TGCAGTGCTAGGACGGGGGGCACTGAAGCTTTCTTT. It specifies CSARTGGTEAFF. The chain employs TRBV20-1 and TRBJ1-1, with D perhaps TRBD1 (5 bases). The CDR3 extends over 12 amino acids. Germline V gene lookup returns CDR1 DFQATT and CDR2 SNEGSKA (reference sequence). The V gene lost 3 bases and the J gene lost 4 bases, with 9 bases spanning the gap.

This clonotype was found a few times. The chain combines TRBV6-6 with TRBJ1-5; possibly TRBD1 for D (6 bases). In germline, CDR1 is MNHNY, CDR2 SVGAGI (reference sequence). V lost 7 bases and J lost 5, with 21 bases in between. This CDR3 contains 16 residues. The CDR3 DNA sequence: TGTGCCAGCATCAAGCGGGGGGGGGACACCCATCAGCCCCAGCATTTT. Amino acid sequence: CASIKRGGDTHQPQHF.

This clonotype was counted between two and nine times. The chain is built from TRBV29-1 and TRBJ2-1; 13 bases align to TRBD2. V shed 4 bases and J 7 bases; nucleotides not matched to a gene: 4. The germline CDR1 and CDR2 sequences are SQVTM and ANQGSEA. The CDR3 sequence is 14 residues long. The CDR3 spells CSVGRTSGSNEQFF. Written as DNA, the CDR3 is TGCAGCGTTGGTCGGACTAGCGGGAGTAATGAGCAGTTCTTC.

This clonotype was recorded at least ten times. V usage is TRBV27 and J usage is TRBJ2-5; the D is unclear. Trimming left V 4 bases short and J 0 bases short, with 0 bases between. Germline V gene lookup returns CDR1 MNHEY and CDR2 SMNVEV (reference sequence). This CDR3 comprises 11 residues. In nucleotides, the CDR3 is TGTGCCAGCAGTTACCAAGAGACCCAGTACTTC. It yields the protein CASSYQETQYF.

In this sample, this clonotype turned up many times. V usage is TRBV4-2 and J usage is TRBJ2-7, with 8 bases aligning to TRBD2. The CDR3 is 13 residues long. The ends lost 3 bases at V and 7 bases at J; junction bases unmatched: 5. The germline CDR1 and CDR2 sequences are LGHNA and YNFKEQ. This CDR3 is CASSQGVAGEQYF. In DNA, the CDR3 is TGTGCCAGCAGCCAGGGGGTAGCGGGAGAGCAGTACTTC.

This clonotype was counted ten times or more. The V gene is TRBV30, the J gene TRBJ1-2; 7 nucleotides line up with TRBD1. Germline values: CDR1 GTSNPN, CDR2 SVGIG (reference sequence). V lost 0 bases and J lost 2; bases outside the gene matches: 3. CDR3 length equals 14 residues. The CDR3 loop reads CAWSVTGVNYGYTF. As DNA, the CDR3 is TGTGCCTGGAGTGTAACAGGGGTGAACTATGGCTACACCTTC.

This clonotype was seen ten or more times. The gene calls are TRBV30 and TRBJ1-5, with unresolved D. Germline V gene lookup returns CDR1 GTSNPN and CDR2 SVGIG (reference sequence). This CDR3 has 12 residues. V was shortened by 6 bases and J by 4 bases, with 10 bases between the two germline ends. CDR3 DNA sequence: TGTGCCTGCGAGCAGAATAATCAGCCCCAGCATTTT. Translating it yields CACEQNNQPQHF.

The rearrangement uses TRBV28 and TRBJ1-2; 7 bases are shared with TRBD1. The V and J ends lost 8 bases and 7 bases, in that order; junction bases with no gene match: 13. Germline V gene data show CDR1 as MDHEN and CDR2 as SYDVKM. CDR3 length: 14 amino acids. CDR3 nucleotide sequence: TGTGCCAGCGAGTCTTCAGGGGGGCCTCTTGGCTACACCTTC. Its protein is CASESSGGPLGYTF.

This clonotype occurred a few times. The V and J genes are TRBV7-2 and TRBJ2-2; D is uncertain. The CDR3 runs 14 residues. The germline V and J ends were trimmed by 5 bases and 0 bases, with 7 bases remaining between them. Germline lookup yields CDR1 SGHTA and CDR2 FQGNSA. CDR3 coding DNA: TGTGCCAGCAGCCCCATTGCGAACACCGGGGAGCTGTTTTTT. It translates to CASSPIANTGELFF.

This clonotype was counted a few times. The CDR3 loop reads CASSLDPGSNTEAFF. CDR3 DNA sequence: TGTGCCAGCAGTTTGGACCCCGGGTCGAACACTGAAGCTTTCTTT. The chain employs TRBV28 and TRBJ1-1; D call uncertain. The germline CDR1 and CDR2 sequences are MDHEN and SYDVKM. Between the trimmed V and J ends, which lost 3 bases and 1 base, there was a span of 12 bases. The CDR3 is 15 amino acids.

This clonotype was counted at least ten times. This sequence joins TRBV19 and TRBJ1-2; D might be TRBD1 (5 bases). Per germline, CDR1 LNHDA and CDR2 SQIVND (reference sequence). Trimming removed 6 bases at V and 3 bases at J, with 11 bases between. This CDR3 is built from 13 residues. CDR3 nucleotides: TGTGCCAGTAGGAAACAGGACGACTATGGCTACACCTTC. This codes for CASRKQDDYGYTF.

This clonotype is labeled as medium-sized. This sequence joins TRBV6-5 and TRBJ2-1, with D perhaps assigned TRBD1 or TRBD2 (5 bases each). Trimming took off 2 bases at V and 5 bases at J, with 10 bases between the two ends. CDR1 and CDR2 from the germline V gene are MNHEY and SVGAGI. The CDR3 sequence is 14 residues long. CDR3 amino acids: CASSYPGTNNEQFF. CDR3 in DNA: TGTGCCAGCAGTTACCCGGGGACCAACAATGAGCAGTTCTTC.

Of note for this clonotype: The junction departs from germline at one end; a sequencing error may be responsible. The V and J genes are TRBV10-3 and TRBJ2-3, with D perhaps TRBD1 (6 bases). CDR1 and CDR2 (germline): ENHRY, SYGVKD. The CDR3 consists of 14 residues. CDR3 sequence reads: CAIRPGQETGTQYF. CDR3 coding DNA: TGTGCCATCAGACCGGGACAAGAGACAGGTACGCAGTATTTT.

This clonotype was seen ten or more times. The chain joins TRBV4-1 to TRBJ2-1; a weak D match, TRBD1 (6 bases). The ends were cut back, 3 bases at V and 8 bases at J, with 11 bases in the middle. Per the germline V gene, CDR1 is MGHRA and CDR2 is YSYEKL. The CDR3 covers 13 residues. The chain's CDR3 is CASSHRGRDEQFF. In DNA, the CDR3 is TGCGCCAGCAGCCACAGGGGCAGGGATGAGCAGTTCTTC.

This clonotype is judged medium-sized. The gene calls are TRBV3-1 and TRBJ2-2; no clear D gene. Trimming cost V 10 bases and J 1 base, with 10 bases left between them. The CDR3 runs 13 residues. Per the germline V gene, CDR1 is LGHDT and CDR2 is YNNKEL (reference sequence). CDR3 loop: CATTVRNTGELFF. The CDR3 DNA follows: TGTGCCACCACCGTCAGGAACACCGGGGAGCTGTTTTTT. The entire variable domain, with the rest obtained from reference TRBV3-1 and TRBJ2-2, is as follows: DTAVSQTPKYLVTQMGNDKSIKCEQNLGHDTMYWYKQDSKKFLKIMFSYNNKELIINETVPNRFSPKSPDKAHLNLHINSLELGDSAVYFCATTVRNTGELFFGEGSRLTVL.

This clonotype occurred many times. The J gene is TRBJ2-3, the V gene TRBV10-3; 11 bases fit TRBD1. The CDR3 length is 14 residues. Trimming took 6 bases from V and 2 from J; bases not matched to a gene: 1. Germline V CDR1 and CDR2: ENHRY, SYGVKD. In nucleotides, the CDR3 is TGTGCCATCAGCGGACAGGGGGCCACAGATACGCAGTATTTT. Translation: CAISGQGATDTQYF.

This clonotype was seen more than once but under ten times. For the CDR3, the DNA is TGTGCCAGCAGCTACGGGGGCCAAGAGACCCAGTACTTC. Translating it yields CASSYGGQETQYF. This chain connects TRBV7-2 to TRBJ2-5, with D possibly being TRBD2 (6 bases). CDR3 length: 13 amino acids. V was clipped by 4 bases and J by 1 base, with 7 bases between them. From germline, CDR1 is SGHTA and CDR2 FQGNSA.

Ten or more counts support this clonotype. The rearrangement links TRBV6-5 to TRBJ2-5; TRBD2 matches at 8 bases. J gave up 5 bases and V 2 bases, and 4 bases lay outside the gene matches. CDR3 length: 14 residues. Germline V gene data show CDR1 as MNHEY and CDR2 as SVGAGI. CDR3 sequence (DNA): TGTGCCAGCAGTTACCGGCGGGGGGTGGAGACCCAGTACTTC. It specifies CASSYRRGVETQYF.

By its share, this clonotype is medium-sized. This chain uses TRBV25-1 with TRBJ2-1, with 7 bases that match TRBD2. The V segment lost 1 base and the J segment 10 bases; nucleotides outside the gene matches: 10. The CDR3 is 15 residues long. The V gene's germline CDR1 is MGHDK and CDR2 SYGVNS. In DNA, the CDR3 is TGTGCCAGCAGTGAATTCCCGACTAGCCGGATCGAGCAGTTCTTC. Its protein is CASSEFPTSRIEQFF.

By share, this clonotype ranks as medium-sized. The chain links TRBV7-6 to TRBJ2-2; the match to TRBD1 covers 7 bases. CDR1 is SGHVS and CDR2 is FNYEAQ in the germline V gene. There are 17 residues in the CDR3. V was pared by 5 bases and J by 3 bases, with 12 bases of the junction left unmatched. The CDR3 loop reads CASSPITGTAYTGELFF. The DNA for the CDR3 is TGTGCCAGCAGCCCGATAACCGGGACAGCCTACACCGGGGAGCTGTTTTTT.

The chain links TRBV6-2 or TRBV6-3 to TRBJ2-5; D is perhaps TRBD1 or TRBD2 (5 bases each). CDR3 length: 15 amino acids. The germline gives CDR1 MNHEY, CDR2 SVGEGT. Between the trimmed V and J ends, which lost 4 bases and 3 bases, there was a span of 15 bases. CDR3 coding DNA: TGTGCCAGCAGTTTGTGGGACGGCAATAAAGAGACCCAGTACTTC. It is translated as CASSLWDGNKETQYF.

In this sample, this clonotype is medium-sized (0.01 to 0.1%). The V gene is TRBV5-1, the J gene TRBJ2-1, with 13 nucleotides matching TRBD2. The CDR3 length is 17 residues. The V gene end was trimmed by 4 bases and the J gene end by 13 bases; junction bases not matched to a gene: 17. Germline-derived CDR1 and CDR2 are SGHRS and YFSETQ. CDR3 in DNA: TGCGCCAGCAGCCCCCGGACGACTAGCGGGGGGAAGGCGATACAGTTCTTC. It encodes CASSPRTTSGGKAIQFF.

This sequence joins TRBV5-1 and TRBJ2-5, with 11 bases identical to TRBD2. CDR1 and CDR2 (germline): SGHRS, YFSETQ. The CDR3 totals 16 residues. The trim removed 1 base at V and 5 bases at J, leaving 7 bases unmatched. In DNA, the CDR3 is TGCGCCAGCAGCTTGAGACTAGCGGGACAAGCGGAGACCCAGTACTTC. Translated, it gives CASSLRLAGQAETQYF. Complete variable domain (other parts from reference TRBV5-1 and TRBJ2-5): KAGVTQTPRYLIKTRGQQVTLSCSPISGHRSVSWYQQTPGQGLQFLFEYFSETQRNKGNFPGRFSGRQFSNSRSEMNVSTLELGDSALYLCASSLRLAGQAETQYFGPGTRLLVL.